Given below is one T cell receptor beta chain in context. Its antigen is currently unknown. This CDR3 is 15 amino acids long. From germline, CDR1 is MNHNS and CDR2 SASEGT. Between the trimmed V and J ends, which lost 6 bases and 0 bases, there was a span of 12 bases. The time point was: cycle 4 day 1 (C4D1), after six to seven weeks of nivolumab. Every single patient, without exception, relapsed after autologous stem cell transplantation, and brentuximab vedotin exposure varied. When best responses were assessed, they were complete response, partial response or progressive disease. This specimen comes from a study of PD-1 blockade in classical Hodgkin lymphoma. Study-wide results and caveats: CD4+ TCR diversity rose significantly by C4D1, and CD8+ TCR diversity did not.

The data were produced by immunoSEQ multiplex PCR, yet TCRdb's version contains in-frame clones alone and is incomplete. The sample records some 95,000 clones, 75% to 95% being singletons. This sequence joins TRBV6-1 and TRBJ1-5, with D possibly being TRBD1 (5 bases). This specimen consisted of peripheral blood mononuclear cells (PBMCs), obtained before the fourth cycle of nivolumab. This TCR was sampled from a human donor with classical Hodgkin lymphoma. The CDR3 DNA reads TGTGCCAGCAGGGGCGACAGAGATAGCAATCAGCCCCAGCATTTT. The encoded protein is CASRGDRDSNQPQHF.